The 29 T cell receptor beta chains reported below all come from one sample, sequenced in a study of molecular identifiers for immune sequencing clone quantification. TCRdb analysed the PCR reads with MiXCR anew, one entry per CDR3 protein. The data hold about 320,000 distinct CDR3 sequences, with about 21% observed a single time. The specimen was naive CD8+ T cells from blood, with Jurkat cell RNA spiked in. Described subset: FACS-sorted CD8+CD4-CCR7+CD45RA+ naive T cells. The receptors here all came from a human donor in good health. Some libraries in this study had Jurkat cell RNA spiked in.

This clonotype has a count of ten or more. This CDR3 reads CASMGIDAFF. The CDR3 region has the DNA TGTGCCAGTATGGGAATCGACGCTTTCTTT. The chain couples TRBV19 to TRBJ1-1; no definite D call. CDR3 length: 10 amino acids. Trimming removed 7 bases from V and 11 bases from J, with 11 bases in between. The germline gives CDR1 LNHDA, CDR2 SQIVND (reference sequence).

This clonotype was counted at least ten times. The chain joins TRBV19 to TRBJ2-6; TRBD1 agrees at 8 bases. This CDR3 is built from 16 residues. The germline gives CDR1 LNHDA, CDR2 SQIVND (reference sequence). The junction had 11 bases not matched to a gene; V was cut back by 9 bases and J by 4 bases. CDR3 nucleotide sequence: TGTGCCAGCTGGGGACAGGCTGTTTGGGGGGCCAACGTCCTGACTTTC. Translated, it gives CASWGQAVWGANVLTF.

This clonotype was recorded at least ten times. The chain has TRBV12-3 or TRBV12-4 and TRBJ2-3, with 7 bases aligning to TRBD1. The CDR3 runs to 16 residues. Trimming took 7 bases from V and 2 from J; bases not matched to a gene: 12. CDR3 sequence reads: CASKPNLGQATDTQYF. In DNA form, the CDR3 reads TGTGCCAGCAAACCCAACCTAGGACAGGCCACAGATACGCAGTATTTT.

This clonotype was recorded a few times. The chain links TRBV11-2 to TRBJ2-1; TRBD2 matches at 8 bases. Per germline, CDR1 SGHAT and CDR2 FQNNGV. The CDR3 has 16 amino acids. The trim removed 7 bases at V and 2 bases at J, leaving 10 bases unmatched. The CDR3 is CASTHRTGGAYNEQFF. In DNA, the CDR3 is TGTGCCAGCACCCACCGTACGGGGGGGGCCTACAATGAGCAGTTCTTC.

This clonotype was found a few times. A much more abundant neighbour one base away suggests this may be a read error. The chain recombines TRBV28 with TRBJ1-1; possible D gene TRBD1, 6 bases. Germline-derived CDR1 and CDR2 are MDHEN and SYDVKM. The CDR3 is 16 amino acids. V shed 4 bases and J shed 6 bases, with 21 bases lying between them. For the CDR3, the DNA is TGTGCCAGCAGTTGGGACAAGGCAGATAGCAACGCTGAAGCTTTCTTT. Protein sequence: CASSWDKADSNAEAFF.

This clonotype was counted at least ten times. The rearrangement joins TRBV27 to TRBJ1-2; D uncertain. The length of the CDR3 is 12 residues. V gave up 4 bases and J gave up 8 bases, with 11 bases separating them. The V gene's germline CDR1 is MNHEY and CDR2 SMNVEV (reference sequence). The DNA of the CDR3 is TGTGCCAGCAGTTCAATAGGGAGCGGCTACACCTTC. It translates to CASSSIGSGYTF.

The table lists this clonotype with many counts. The chain joins TRBV7-9 to TRBJ2-7; 7 bases match TRBD2. This CDR3 comprises 14 residues. CDR1 is SEHNR, CDR2 FQNEAQ, per germline (reference sequence). Losses at the gene ends were 2 bases for V and 5 bases for J; bases not matched to a gene: 6. DNA of the CDR3: TGTGCCAGCAGCTTAAACGTGGCGGGGGACGAGCAGTACTTC. Translation: CASSLNVAGDEQYF.

This clonotype was counted at least ten times. The rearrangement uses TRBV20-1 and TRBJ2-7, with D perhaps given as TRBD1 or TRBD2 (5 bases each). Trimming took 2 bases from V and 1 from J, leaving 12 bases between them. CDR1 and CDR2 from the germline V gene are DFQATT and SNEGSKA (reference sequence). The CDR3 covers 14 residues. CDR3 nucleotides: TGCAGTGCTAGACGCAGAGGGGCGTCCTACGAGCAGTACTTC. Its protein is CSARRRGASYEQYF.

This clonotype was seen many times. V gene TRBV15 combines with J gene TRBJ2-4; D remains unclear. V lost 5 bases and J 2 bases, leaving 13 bases between the germline ends. This CDR3 is built from 15 residues. Per the germline V gene, CDR1 is LNHNV and CDR2 is YYDKDF (reference sequence). The CDR3 nucleotides are TGTGCCACCAGCGGAAGAGACGGATCCAAAAACATTCAGTACTTC. Amino acid sequence: CATSGRDGSKNIQYF.

With regard to this clonotype: This could be a read error, since a much larger clone is one nucleotide away. The rearrangement joins TRBV4-3 to TRBJ2-3, with D possibly matching TRBD2 (5 bases). This CDR3 region has 16 residues. V lost 3 bases, J lost 10 bases, and 23 bases lay in between. Germline V gives CDR1 LGHNA, CDR2 YSLEER. The CDR3 sequence is CASSHLALGEKNAQYF. The CDR3 DNA reads TGCGCCAGCAGCCACTTAGCACTGGGAGAAAAGAATGCGCAGTATTTT.

The J gene is TRBJ2-3, the V gene TRBV4-3, with 8 bases fitting TRBD2. There are 15 residues in the CDR3. V lost 1 base, J lost 4 bases, and 4 bases stayed unmatched. Germline V gene sequence: CDR1 LGHNA, CDR2 YSLEER. The CDR3 here is CASSQAIAGPDTQYF. In nucleotides, the CDR3 is TGCGCCAGCAGCCAAGCAATAGCGGGGCCAGATACGCAGTATTTT.

This clonotype was picked up a small number of times. The chain carries TRBV27 and TRBJ2-7, with D possibly matching TRBD2 (6 bases). V shed 5 bases and J shed 5 bases, with 13 bases lying between them. Germline-derived CDR1 and CDR2 are MNHEY and SMNVEV (reference sequence). CDR3 size: 13 residues. CDR3 region: CASSPGVWHEQYF. The CDR3 coding sequence is TGTGCCAGCAGTCCGGGGGTCTGGCACGAGCAGTACTTC.

The V and J genes are TRBV12-3 or TRBV12-4 and TRBJ1-6; no clear D. This CDR3 contains 15 residues. Trimming stripped 6 bases from V and 0 bases from J, with 9 bases between. The CDR3 coding sequence is TGTGCCAGCAGGGTAGGAAACTCCTATAATTCACCCCTCCACTTT. The encoded protein is CASRVGNSYNSPLHF.

The chain carries TRBV6-1 and TRBJ2-7, with D maybe TRBD2 (6 bases). The V gene's germline CDR1 is MNHNS and CDR2 SASEGT. V shed 7 bases and J shed 6 bases, with 16 bases lying between them. This CDR3 contains 13 residues. CDR3 sequence: CASKTAGLGEQYF. The CDR3 DNA sequence: TGTGCCAGCAAAACAGCGGGTTTAGGCGAGCAGTACTTC.

About this clonotype: The CDR3 does not end in the conserved phenylalanine or tryptophan, so this is likely a read error. J is TRBJ2-3 and V is TRBV7-9, with a tentative D call TRBD2 (6 bases). Germline loops: CDR1 SEHNR, CDR2 FQNEAQ (reference sequence). This CDR3 is built from 17 residues. Trimming removed 7 bases from V and 2 bases from J, with 22 bases in between. CDR3 sequence: CASISKGGVQHTDTQYS. CDR3 in DNA: TGTGCCAGCATTTCGAAGGGCGGGGTGCAACACACAGATACGCAGTATTCT.

This clonotype was seen at least ten times. This chain connects TRBV29-1 to TRBJ1-2; D is unclear. The CDR3 loop spans 14 amino acids. The germline V gene encodes CDR1 SQVTM and CDR2 ANQGSEA. Trimming cost V 0 bases and J 1 base, with 9 bases left between them. CDR3 region: CSVEDREVNYGYTF. The CDR3 coding sequence is TGCAGCGTTGAAGATCGAGAGGTTAACTATGGCTACACCTTC.

The J gene is TRBJ2-3, the V gene TRBV6-2 or TRBV6-3, with D possibly TRBD2 on 6 matching bases. The CDR3 consists of 16 residues. The germline V gene encodes CDR1 MNHEY and CDR2 SVGEGT. Trimming pared 2 bases from V and 2 bases from J, leaving 14 bases between. DNA of the CDR3: TGTGCCAGCAGTTACAGGAGGGCCCAAGCCACAGATACGCAGTATTTT. This sequence encodes CASSYRRAQATDTQYF.

This clonotype was found many times. The chain combines TRBV5-6 with TRBJ2-3; D gene ambiguous. This CDR3 has 15 amino acids. Trimming cost V 5 bases and J 3 bases, with 16 bases left between them. The germline gives CDR1 SGHDT, CDR2 YYEEEE. As DNA, the CDR3 is TGTGCCAGCAGAAACAAGATTTTAGATACAGATACGCAGTATTTT. The encoded protein is CASRNKILDTDTQYF. Full variable domain (outside the CDR3, taken from reference TRBV5-6 and TRBJ2-3): DAGVTQSPTHLIKTRGQQVTLRCSPKSGHDTVSWYQQALGQGPQFIFQYYEEEERQRGNFPDRFSGHQFPNYSSELNVNALLLGDSALYLCASRNKILDTDTQYFGPGTRLTVL.

As to this clonotype: A much larger clone is a single base away; this may be a read error. This sequence joins TRBV6-2 or TRBV6-3 and TRBJ1-5, with D unresolved. Trimming left V 4 bases short and J 7 bases short, with 11 bases between. The CDR3 has 13 amino acids. Germline CDR1 reads MNHEY; CDR2 reads SVGEGT. CDR3 sequence: CASSCGFGQPQHF. In DNA, the CDR3 is TGTGCCAGCAGTTGCGGGTTCGGCCAGCCCCAGCATTTT.

This clonotype was found many times. The rearrangement joins TRBV6-2 or TRBV6-3 to TRBJ1-5; possible D gene TRBD1, 6 bases. Germline V gene sequence: CDR1 MNHEY, CDR2 SVGEGT. The CDR3 loop spans 14 amino acids. Trimming shortened V by 1 base and J by 3 bases, and 7 bases separated the two germline ends. As DNA, the CDR3 is TGTGCCAGCAGTTACTGGGACATCAATCAGCCCCAGCATTTT. This translates into CASSYWDINQPQHF.

This clonotype was seen just once. A much larger clone is a single base away; this may be a read error. J is TRBJ2-7 and V is TRBV7-9; TRBD2 is a possible D gene (5 bases). CDR3 length equals 14 residues. Germline values: CDR1 SEHNR, CDR2 FQNEAQ (reference sequence). CDR3 bases: TGTGCCAGCGGCCCTACTAGTCTCTCCAACGAGCAGTACTTC. Its protein product is CASGPTSLSNEQYF.

This clonotype was found many times. This sequence joins TRBV5-4 and TRBJ2-7; D call uncertain. The CDR3 is 13 residues long. CDR1 is SGHNT, CDR2 YYREEE, per germline (reference sequence). The V gene lost 2 bases and the J gene lost 6 bases, with 12 bases spanning the gap. The CDR3 DNA follows: TGTGCCAGCAGCTTCTCGCCCCTCTCCGAGCAGTACTTC. As protein: CASSFSPLSEQYF.

The V call is TRBV27, the J call TRBJ2-7; TRBD1 matches 8 bases. The CDR3 extends over 14 amino acids. V gave up 3 bases and J gave up 5 bases; unmatched junction bases: 6. Germline V CDR1 and CDR2: MNHEY, SMNVEV (reference sequence). CDR3 in amino acids: CASSLATGAHEQYF. In DNA form, the CDR3 reads TGTGCCAGCAGTTTGGCGACAGGGGCCCACGAGCAGTACTTC.

This clonotype was picked up a small number of times. The CDR3 here is CASSPPSELEKLFF. Here the CDR3 DNA reads TGTGCCAGCTCACCCCCCTCGGAGTTGGAAAAACTGTTTTTT. The V gene is TRBV18, the J gene TRBJ1-4, with D unclear. Trimming removed 3 bases from V and 8 bases from J, with 13 bases in between. This CDR3 is built from 14 residues. Looked up from germline, CDR1 is KGHSH and CDR2 is LQKENI.

This clonotype was seen only a few times. This sequence joins TRBV19 and TRBJ2-6; D possibly matches TRBD1 or TRBD2 (5 bases each). Trimming shortened V by 7 bases and J by 0 bases, and 10 bases separated the two germline ends. This CDR3 comprises 15 residues. From germline, CDR1 is LNHDA and CDR2 SQIVND (reference sequence). Here the CDR3 reads CASTPGRSGANVLTF. The CDR3 region has the DNA TGTGCCAGTACGCCGGGGCGCTCTGGGGCCAACGTCCTGACTTTC. Complete variable domain (other parts from reference TRBV19 and TRBJ2-6): DGGITQSPKYLFRKEGQNVTLSCEQNLNHDAMYWYRQDPGQGLRLIYYSQIVNDFQKGDIAEGYSVSREKKESFPLTVTSAQKNPTAFYLCASTPGRSGANVLTFGAGSRLTVL.

The chain is built from TRBV25-1 and TRBJ1-3; perhaps TRBD1 as D (5 bases). This CDR3 spans 15 amino acids. V was clipped by 3 bases and J by 7 bases, with 16 bases between them. Germline values: CDR1 MGHDK, CDR2 SYGVNS. CDR3 in amino acids: CASSDTVAGSNTIYF. The CDR3 region has the DNA TGTGCCAGCAGTGATACCGTGGCAGGGAGTAACACCATATATTTT.

This clonotype has a count of ten or more. The chain couples TRBV5-6 to TRBJ2-3, with 7 bases that match TRBD2. The CDR3 length is 15 residues. Germline V gene data show CDR1 as SGHDT and CDR2 as YYEEEE. V was clipped by 6 bases and J by 1 base; unmatched bases: 8. In DNA, the CDR3 is TGTGCCAGCACACCTCGGAGCGGGGGCACAGATACGCAGTATTTT. Protein product: CASTPRSGGTDTQYF. Looking up the rest from reference TRBV5-6 and TRBJ2-3 gives the full variable domain: DAGVTQSPTHLIKTRGQQVTLRCSPKSGHDTVSWYQQALGQGPQFIFQYYEEEERQRGNFPDRFSGHQFPNYSSELNVNALLLGDSALYLCASTPRSGGTDTQYFGPGTRLTVL.

Many counts were recorded for this clonotype. The chain links TRBV28 to TRBJ2-5; the match to TRBD2 covers 9 bases. V was pared by 5 bases and J by 4 bases, with 14 bases of the junction left unmatched. The CDR3 runs 17 residues. The germline V gene has CDR1 MDHEN and CDR2 SYDVKM. DNA for the CDR3: TGTGCCAGCAGTCTTGTAGGACTAGCGTTAGGCGGAGAGACCCAGTACTTC. Protein: CASSLVGLALGGETQYF.

The gene calls are TRBV7-9 and TRBJ2-1; possible D gene TRBD1, 5 bases. Per the germline V gene, CDR1 is SEHNR and CDR2 is FQNEAQ (reference sequence). Trimming stripped 5 bases from V and 2 bases from J, with 13 bases between. This CDR3 comprises 15 residues. DNA of the CDR3: TGTGCCAGCAGCCCTAGGGGTAACCCCTACAATGAGCAGTTCTTC. Its protein is CASSPRGNPYNEQFF.